Listed below are T cell receptor beta chains from one sample, sequenced in a study of regulatory T cells in long-lasting Graves disease. Each CDR3 protein is one row after TCRdb ran MiXCR on the multiplex PCR reads. The data hold more than 300,000 distinct CDR3 sequences, with roughly 17% observed a single time. The sample also formed part of further work on T cells in Graves' hyperthyroidism and ophthalmopathy.

Sample: peripheral blood mononuclear cells (PBMCs), taken at new diagnosis, from a patient treated with antithyroid drugs. The receptor source for this set is a woman aged 18-29 years with Graves disease. Both conserved end residues are part of each CDR3. The order of the fields is clone size, V gene, J gene, D gene, CDR3 DNA, CDR3 protein. The D gene is left open where the match is weak. A row's size may be missing; if present it is once, few, many or a size class.

abundance: many
v_gene: TRBV28
j_gene: TRBJ1-4
d_gene: TRBD1
CDR3nt: TGTGCCAGCAGTTTGGGCGGACAGGGGGATGAAAAACTGTTTTTT
CDR3aa: CASSLGGQGDEKLFF

abundance: many
v_gene: TRBV30
j_gene: TRBJ2-3
d_gene: NA
CDR3nt: TGTGCCTGGAGTGTAGGCCTTCCAGGCACAGATACGCAGTATTTT
CDR3aa: CAWSVGLPGTDTQYF

abundance: many
v_gene: TRBV28
j_gene: TRBJ2-3
d_gene: NA
CDR3nt: TGTGCCAGCAGTCACCAACCCTGGCGGGGAACAGATACGCAGTATTTT
CDR3aa: CASSHQPWRGTDTQYF

abundance: many
v_gene: TRBV20-1
j_gene: TRBJ2-7
d_gene: TRBD1
CDR3nt: TGCAGTGCTAGGAGGGCCTTGGGGACAGGGGGCTACGAGCAGTACTTC
CDR3aa: CSARRALGTGGYEQYF

abundance: many
v_gene: TRBV7-2
j_gene: TRBJ1-5
d_gene: NA
CDR3nt: TGTGCCAGCAGCTTAGCGAGTCGACAGCCCCAGCATTTT
CDR3aa: CASSLASRQPQHF

abundance: many
v_gene: TRBV7-9
j_gene: TRBJ2-1
d_gene: NA
CDR3nt: TGTGCCAGCAGCCAATGGAGGGGGCTAGCGATTGTCTATGAGCAGTTCTTC
CDR3aa: CASSQWRGLAIVYEQFF

abundance: many
v_gene: TRBV28
j_gene: TRBJ2-7
d_gene: NA
CDR3nt: TGTGCCAGCAGTTTACGACAGATGAACGAGCAGTACTTC
CDR3aa: CASSLRQMNEQYF

abundance: NA
v_gene: TRBV28
j_gene: TRBJ1-1
d_gene: NA
CDR3nt: TGTGCCAGCAGTCTCCTACAGGGATGGACTGAAGCTTTCTTT
CDR3aa: CASSLLQGWTEAFF

abundance: few
v_gene: TRBV4-1
j_gene: TRBJ1-2
d_gene: NA
CDR3nt: TGCGCCAGCAGCCAAGAACGGATGGAGGTTTATGGCTACACCTTC
CDR3aa: CASSQERMEVYGYTF

abundance: many
v_gene: TRBV11-2
j_gene: TRBJ2-4
d_gene: TRBD1
CDR3nt: TGTGCCAGCAGCTACGACAGGGGAATTGCCAAAAACATTCAGTACTTC
CDR3aa: CASSYDRGIAKNIQYF

abundance: NA
v_gene: TRBV6-7
j_gene: TRBJ1-2
d_gene: NA
CDR3nt: TGTGCCAGCAGTTACGAAGGACTAAAGCGGGGCTACACCTTC
CDR3aa: CASSYEGLKRGYTF

abundance: few
v_gene: TRBV20-1
j_gene: TRBJ2-2
d_gene: NA
CDR3nt: TGCAGTGCTCTGCAGGGTGTCGGCACCGGGGAGCTGTTTTTT
CDR3aa: CSALQGVGTGELFF

abundance: many
v_gene: TRBV11-2
j_gene: TRBJ2-5
d_gene: NA
CDR3nt: TGTGCCAGCAGCTTGGGAGTTCAAGAGACCCAGTACTTC
CDR3aa: CASSLGVQETQYF

abundance: many
v_gene: TRBV27
j_gene: TRBJ2-1
d_gene: NA
CDR3nt: TGTGCCAGCAGTTTATCGGACGCCGGCCATGAGCAGTTCTTC
CDR3aa: CASSLSDAGHEQFF

abundance: many
v_gene: TRBV6-1
j_gene: TRBJ2-7
d_gene: NA
CDR3nt: TGTGCCAGCAGTGAAGCGCGAAACAGAGACTACGAGCAGTACTTC
CDR3aa: CASSEARNRDYEQYF

abundance: NA
v_gene: TRBV6-2/TRBV6-3
j_gene: TRBJ2-5
d_gene: NA
CDR3nt: TGTGCCAGCAGTTACGATTGGGGGGACAAAGAGACCCAGTACTTC
CDR3aa: CASSYDWGDKETQYF

abundance: NA
v_gene: TRBV10-3
j_gene: TRBJ2-3
d_gene: NA
CDR3nt: TGTGCCATCAGGCAGAACGATGATACGCAGTATTTT
CDR3aa: CAIRQNDDTQYF

abundance: many
v_gene: TRBV6-1
j_gene: TRBJ2-1
d_gene: NA
CDR3nt: TGTGCCAGCAGTGAGTGGTTAAGCTCCTCGAACAATGAGCAGTTCTTC
CDR3aa: CASSEWLSSSNNEQFF

abundance: NA
v_gene: TRBV19
j_gene: TRBJ1-5
d_gene: TRBD1
CDR3nt: TGTGCCAGTAGGGCTGACCGGGACAGGAATCAGCCCCAGCATTTT
CDR3aa: CASRADRDRNQPQHF

abundance: few
v_gene: TRBV19
j_gene: TRBJ2-3
d_gene: TRBD1
CDR3nt: TGTGCCAGTAGTATCCTGCGCCGGGACAGGAGGAACACAGATACGCAGTATTTT
CDR3aa: CASSILRRDRRNTDTQYF

abundance: many
v_gene: TRBV7-3
j_gene: TRBJ1-2
d_gene: NA
CDR3nt: TGTGCCAGCAGCTTAACCCCAGGGGACGAGGGCTACACCTTC
CDR3aa: CASSLTPGDEGYTF

abundance: NA
v_gene: TRBV5-6
j_gene: TRBJ2-4
d_gene: TRBD1
CDR3nt: TGTGCCAGCAGCTTACAGGGGAGAAACATTCAGTACTTC
CDR3aa: CASSLQGRNIQYF

abundance: NA
v_gene: TRBV3-1
j_gene: TRBJ1-2
d_gene: NA
CDR3nt: TGTGCCAGCAGCCAAGATTTACGGACAGTAAGCTATGGCTACACCTTC
CDR3aa: CASSQDLRTVSYGYTF

abundance: many
v_gene: TRBV2
j_gene: TRBJ2-1
d_gene: TRBD2
CDR3nt: TGTGCCAGCAGGGGGACTAGTTCCTACAATGAGCAGTTCTTC
CDR3aa: CASRGTSSYNEQFF

abundance: few
v_gene: TRBV6-1
j_gene: TRBJ2-1
d_gene: NA
CDR3nt: TGTGCCAGCAGCCAGGGTATTGAGCAGTTCTTC
CDR3aa: CASSQGIEQFF